The clone carrying this T cell receptor beta chain was detected only a few times. The data belong to a study of blood T cell repertoires in COVID-19. Study-level information: Whether acute or convalescent, the COVID-19 samples came from the United States, Italy and Spain. T cells, B-cell-depleted T cells, or PBMCs provided the cDNA or gDNA that served as material.

As processed by the authors: Amplification with reference gene primers provided the estimates of nucleated cell counts. The protocol was immunoSEQ multiplex PCR, while the TCRdb copy is restricted to in-frame clones and leaves out a portion. V and J calls and clone size are copied from that table; D and trimming were computed from the DNA. Of more than 300,000 clones in the sample, approximately 87% were seen once. Germline-derived CDR1 and CDR2 are MGHRA and YSYEKL. V was pared by 4 bases and J by 5 bases, with 14 bases between. The CDR3 consists of 15 residues. The participants were between roughly 18 and 89 years old and came from 24 US areas.

The chain employs TRBV4-1 and TRBJ1-4, with D possibly TRBD1 on 5 matching bases. The clonotype was recovered from a middle-aged man in a cohort exposed to, infected with or recovered from COVID-19 (not recorded which). Sequencing was carried out using PBMCs or T cells enriched from blood (not recorded which). The CDR3, as DNA: TGCGCCAGCAGCCGATTAGGACAACTGAATGAAAAACTGTTTTTT. It yields the protein CASSRLGQLNEKLFF.